A single sample gave rise to the 7 T cell receptor beta chains below, sequenced in a study of T cell changes during pregnancy in multiple sclerosis. Data came from immunoSEQ multiplex PCR; TCRdb stores just in-frame clones and leaves some out. In the table there are over 55,000 clones, 85% to 90% of which are singletons. Sample: peripheral blood, taken after pregnancy. Receptor source: a female donor in good health, enrolled as a control in a pregnancy study.

This chain links TRBV11-3 with TRBJ2-3, with D possibly matching TRBD1 (5 bases). The V and J ends lost 0 bases and 8 bases respectively, with 12 bases between them. The CDR3 runs 14 residues. Germline values: CDR1 SGHNT, CDR2 YENEEA. CDR3 sequence (DNA): TGTGCCAGCAGCTTAGACTCAGCAGGGCGTACGCAGTATTTT. This sequence encodes CASSLDSAGRTQYF.

The rearrangement joins TRBV4-1 to TRBJ2-5, with D perhaps TRBD1 (7 bases). CDR3 size: 15 residues. The V and J ends lost 2 bases and 1 base respectively, with 11 bases between them. Germline assignment: CDR1 MGHRA and CDR2 YSYEKL. This CDR3 reads CASSQRRGPQETQYF. In nucleotides, the CDR3 is TGCGCCAGCAGCCAACGGAGGGGGCCCCAAGAGACCCAGTACTTC.

The rearrangement links TRBV5-6 to TRBJ1-2; 7 bases map to TRBD1. V trimming: 0 bases; J trimming: 1 base; junction bases outside the gene matches: 0. The CDR3 runs to 14 residues. Germline V gives CDR1 SGHDT, CDR2 YYEEEE. The CDR3 DNA reads TGTGCCAGCAGCTTGGGACAGGGTAACTATGGCTACACCTTC. Amino acid sequence: CASSLGQGNYGYTF.

The table lists this clone with a few counts. The rearrangement uses TRBV4-2 and TRBJ2-1; 7 nucleotides agree with TRBD1. The CDR3 extends over 16 amino acids. Germline CDR1 is LGHNA and CDR2 is YNFKEQ. Trimming took 0 bases from V and 3 from J; bases not matched to a gene: 5. CDR3: CASSQEEGANYNEQFF. CDR3 nucleotide sequence: TGTGCCAGCAGCCAAGAAGAGGGGGCGAACTACAATGAGCAGTTCTTC.

The chain combines TRBV15 with TRBJ2-5, with D possibly TRBD1 on 6 matching bases. This CDR3 has 16 amino acids. From germline, CDR1 is LNHNV and CDR2 YYDKDF (reference sequence). V was shortened by 0 bases and J by 5 bases, with 16 bases between the two germline ends. CDR3 sequence (DNA): TGTGCCACCAGCAGAGATCCCGCAGGGGTCCAGGAGACCCAGTACTTC. As protein: CATSRDPAGVQETQYF.

This chain joins TRBV5-8 and TRBJ1-4; D is ambiguous. This CDR3 comprises 15 residues. Germline values: CDR1 SGHTS, CDR2 YDEGEE. V lost 4 bases, J lost 1 base, and 11 bases lay in between. The chain's CDR3 is CASSPLRGTNEKLFF. DNA for the CDR3: TGTGCCAGCAGCCCCCTCCGGGGAACTAATGAAAAACTGTTTTTT.

Comment on this clone: Different DNA sequences within this sample yield the same CDR3. The V gene is TRBV6-5, the J gene TRBJ1-6; D might be TRBD1 (5 bases). The CDR3 is 14 amino acids. Trimming took 0 bases from V and 7 from J, leaving 7 bases between them. CDR1 and CDR2 from the germline V gene are MNHEY and SVGAGI. CDR3 in amino acids: CASSYSAGNSPLHF. CDR3 bases: TGTGCCAGCAGTTACTCGGCAGGGAATTCACCCCTCCACTTT.